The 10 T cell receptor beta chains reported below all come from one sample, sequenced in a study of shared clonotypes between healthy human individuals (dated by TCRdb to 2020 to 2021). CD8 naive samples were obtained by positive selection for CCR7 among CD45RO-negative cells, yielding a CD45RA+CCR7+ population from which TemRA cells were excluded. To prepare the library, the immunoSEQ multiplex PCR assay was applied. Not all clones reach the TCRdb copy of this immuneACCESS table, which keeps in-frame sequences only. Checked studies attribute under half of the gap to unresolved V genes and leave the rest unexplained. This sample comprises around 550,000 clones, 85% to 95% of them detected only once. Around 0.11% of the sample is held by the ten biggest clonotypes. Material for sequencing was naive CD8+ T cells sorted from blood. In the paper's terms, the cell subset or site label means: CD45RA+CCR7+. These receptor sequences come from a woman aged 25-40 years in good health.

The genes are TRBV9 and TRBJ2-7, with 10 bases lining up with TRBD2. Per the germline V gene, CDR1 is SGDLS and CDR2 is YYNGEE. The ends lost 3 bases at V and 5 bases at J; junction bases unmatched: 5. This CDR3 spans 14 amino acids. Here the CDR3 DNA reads TGTGCCAGCAGCGGGGGACTAGCGCGACACGAGCAGTACTTC. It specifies CASSGGLARHEQYF.

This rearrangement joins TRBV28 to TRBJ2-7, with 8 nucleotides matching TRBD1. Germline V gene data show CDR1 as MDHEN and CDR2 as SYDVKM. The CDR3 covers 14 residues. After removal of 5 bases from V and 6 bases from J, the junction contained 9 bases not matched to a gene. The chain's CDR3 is CASSPDRVISEQYF. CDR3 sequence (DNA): TGTGCCAGCAGTCCGGACAGGGTGATCTCCGAGCAGTACTTC.

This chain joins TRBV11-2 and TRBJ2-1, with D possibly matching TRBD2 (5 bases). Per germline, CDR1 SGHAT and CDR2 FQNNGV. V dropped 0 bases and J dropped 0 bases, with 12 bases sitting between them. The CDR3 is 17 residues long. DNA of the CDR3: TGTGCCAGCAGCTTAGAGGGCTGGGCGGGCTCCTACAATGAGCAGTTCTTC. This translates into CASSLEGWAGSYNEQFF.

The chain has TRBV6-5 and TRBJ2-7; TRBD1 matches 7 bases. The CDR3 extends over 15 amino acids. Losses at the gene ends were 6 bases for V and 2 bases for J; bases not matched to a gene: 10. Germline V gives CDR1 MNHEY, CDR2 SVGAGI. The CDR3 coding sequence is TGTGCCAGCAGGGGAGAGACAGGGAACCCCTACGAGCAGTACTTC. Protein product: CASRGETGNPYEQYF.

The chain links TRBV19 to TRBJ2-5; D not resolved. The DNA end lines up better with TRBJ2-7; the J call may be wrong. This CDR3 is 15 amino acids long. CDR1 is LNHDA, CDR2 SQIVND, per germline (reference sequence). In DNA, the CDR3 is TGTGCCAGTAGTATGGGGATCCAAGGATACTACGAGCAGTACTTC. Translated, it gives CASSMGIQGYYEQYF.

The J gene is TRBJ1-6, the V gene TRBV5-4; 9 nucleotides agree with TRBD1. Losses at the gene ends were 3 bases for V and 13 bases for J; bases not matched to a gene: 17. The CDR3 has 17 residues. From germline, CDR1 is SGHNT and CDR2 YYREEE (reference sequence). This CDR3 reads CASSSGTGTVPFAPLHF. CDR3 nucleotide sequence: TGTGCCAGCAGCTCTGGGACAGGGACGGTCCCCTTTGCGCCCCTCCACTTT.

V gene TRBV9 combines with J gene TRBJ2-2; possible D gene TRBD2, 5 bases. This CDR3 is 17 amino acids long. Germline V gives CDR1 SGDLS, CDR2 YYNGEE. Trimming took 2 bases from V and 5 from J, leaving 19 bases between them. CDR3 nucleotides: TGTGCCAGCAGCGTTTTAATCAGCGGACTTAAGACCGGGGAGCTGTTTTTT. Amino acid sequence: CASSVLISGLKTGELFF.

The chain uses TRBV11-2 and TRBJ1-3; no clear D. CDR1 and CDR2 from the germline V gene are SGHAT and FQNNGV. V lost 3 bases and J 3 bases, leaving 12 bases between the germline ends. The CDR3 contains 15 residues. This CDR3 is CASSFGHSLGNTIYF. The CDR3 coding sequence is TGTGCCAGCAGCTTCGGGCATTCGCTTGGAAACACCATATATTTT.

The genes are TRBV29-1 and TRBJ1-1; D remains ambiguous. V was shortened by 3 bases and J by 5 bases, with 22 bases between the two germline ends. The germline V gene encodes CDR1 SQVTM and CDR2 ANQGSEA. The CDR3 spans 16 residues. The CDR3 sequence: CSVDDLSRAGRTEAFF. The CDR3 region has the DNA TGCAGCGTTGACGACTTATCCCGGGCCGGCCGGACTGAAGCTTTCTTT.

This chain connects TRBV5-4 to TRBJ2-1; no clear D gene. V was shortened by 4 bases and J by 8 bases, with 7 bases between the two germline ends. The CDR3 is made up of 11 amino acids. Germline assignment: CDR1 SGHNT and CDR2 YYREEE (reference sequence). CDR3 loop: CASSTTHEQFF. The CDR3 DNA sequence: TGTGCCAGCAGCACGACTCATGAGCAGTTCTTC.